The clone carrying this T cell receptor beta chain has ten or more counts. The antigen is not known. The germline V gene encodes CDR1 DFQATT and CDR2 SNEGSKA (reference sequence). V gave up 3 bases and J gave up 2 bases, with 11 bases separating them. The CDR3 is 13 amino acids. The sample belongs to a study of neurological immune-mediated disorders. General study points: In HTLV-1-associated myelopathy, TCR clonal expansion was greatest, whereas multiple sclerosis had the least, falling below healthy controls.

TCRdb reprocessed the 5' RACE reads with MiXCR, giving one entry per CDR3 protein. The table includes tens of thousands of distinct CDR3 sequences, approximately 1.4% detected once. This chain links TRBV20-1 with TRBJ2-7; D unclear. Sequenced input: PBMCs. The TCR comes from a woman younger than 45 with multiple sclerosis. CDR3 amino acids: CSARHTVAYEQYF. In nucleotides, the CDR3 is TGCAGTGCTAGGCATACAGTCGCCTACGAGCAGTACTTC.